This TCR beta chain was sequenced for a study of blood T cell repertoires in COVID-19. Study at large: In each case, the material was cDNA or gDNA derived from T cells, B-cell-depleted T cells, or PBMCs.

The table came from immunoSEQ multiplex PCR; TCRdb's copy has only in-frame clones and leaves some out. The sample carries around 100,000 clones, approximately 90% recorded once. Germline assignment: CDR1 SGHTA and CDR2 FQGNSA. After removal of 5 bases from V and 2 bases from J, the junction contained 5 bases not matched to a gene. The CDR3 runs to 15 residues. The receptor was isolated from a man aged 45-60 years with acute or convalescent COVID-19. The specimen sequenced was peripheral blood. The chain employs TRBV7-2 and TRBJ1-3, with 8 bases lining up with TRBD1. CDR3 region: CASSTDRGTGNTIYF. The CDR3 nucleotides read TGTGCCAGCAGCACTGACAGGGGAACTGGAAACACCATATATTTT.